These T cell receptor beta chains were read from a single sample in a study of molecular identifiers for immune sequencing clone quantification. TCRdb independently ran MiXCR on the PCR reads; one entry per CDR3 protein. The table lists roughly 86,000 distinct CDR3 sequences, roughly 19% of them singletons. The sequenced sample consisted of naive CD8+ T cells from blood, with Jurkat cell RNA spiked in. The receptors here all came from a human donor in good health. Some libraries in this study had Jurkat cell RNA spiked in. Both conserved end residues are part of each CDR3.

V	CDR3
TRBV7-9	CASSLTSGDLTGELFF
TRBV12-3/TRBV12-4	CASTPSRGASPLHF
TRBV4-1	CASSQLGPNEQFF
TRBV27	CASKTGANYEQYF
TRBV6-2/TRBV6-3	CASSSLAGGTDTQYF
TRBV12-3/TRBV12-4	CASSWVTGGTYNEQFF
TRBV3-1	CASSQTRDPYSYEQYF
TRBV27	CASRPGGAPQAFF
TRBV3-1	CASSHGRGRGSVEKLFF
TRBV4-3	CASSQLGRGDGNTIYF
TRBV11-2	CASSLAADYNSPLHF
TRBV4-1	CASSQVDRGYEQYF
TRBV4-1	CASTIKQGNTEAFF
TRBV27	CASSFQRTSSTDTQYF
TRBV27	CASSLWVGGGNEQFF
TRBV7-9	CASSRIGTENYEQYF